The 22 T cell receptor beta chains in this list originate from one sample, sequenced in a study of CD8 T cells in Susac syndrome. cDNA came from roughly 0.5 to 1 ug RNA primed by random hexamers. MiXCR, applied by TCRdb to the immunoSEQ multiplex PCR reads, yields one record per CDR3 protein. This table holds 150,000 to 200,000 distinct CDR3 sequences, approximately 93% found once. Sequenced: CD4+ T cells from PBMCs. Receptor source: a human donor with multiple sclerosis.

This sequence joins TRBV6-5 and TRBJ2-3; the match to TRBD1 covers 7 bases. J gave up 5 bases and V 7 bases, and 12 bases lay outside the gene matches. Germline CDR1 is MNHEY and CDR2 is SVGAGI. The length of the CDR3 is 15 residues. The CDR3 nucleotides are TGTGCCAGCACGACCGGGACAGCCCTTGGAGATACGCAGTATTTT. It codes for CASTTGTALGDTQYF.

This sequence joins TRBV6-1 and TRBJ2-5; 11 bases are a match to TRBD2. Germline lookup yields CDR1 MNHNS and CDR2 SASEGT. This CDR3 region has 15 residues. Trimming cost V 2 bases and J 4 bases; bases outside gene matches: 3. CDR3 residues: CASSESGTSGETQYF. The CDR3, as DNA: TGTGCCAGCAGTGAAAGCGGGACTAGCGGAGAGACCCAGTACTTC.

The genes are TRBV3-1 and TRBJ1-1, with D possibly being TRBD1 (5 bases). There are 13 residues in the CDR3. The germline gives CDR1 LGHDT, CDR2 YNNKEL (reference sequence). The V end lost 4 bases, the J end lost 5 bases, and 11 bases lay between the germline ends. CDR3 residues: CASSPWGDTEAFF. The CDR3 DNA reads as TGTGCCAGCAGCCCCTGGGGGGATACTGAAGCTTTCTTT.

V gene TRBV18 combines with J gene TRBJ2-7, with D tentatively TRBD1 or TRBD2 (5 bases each). The CDR3 covers 13 residues. Germline V gene lookup returns CDR1 KGHSH and CDR2 LQKENI. V dropped 0 bases and J dropped 3 bases, with 6 bases sitting between them. The CDR3, as DNA: TGTGCCAGCTCACCACCTGGGGGCTACGAGCAGTACTTC. It encodes CASSPPGGYEQYF.

This clonotype was recorded once. The rearrangement joins TRBV29-1 to TRBJ1-3, with unresolved D. CDR3 size: 11 residues. Germline V gene lookup returns CDR1 SQVTM and CDR2 ANQGSEA. V was clipped by 5 bases and J by 0 bases, with 2 bases between them. The CDR3 DNA reads TGCAGCGTTTCCTCTGGAAACACCATATATTTT. Translation: CSVSSGNTIYF.

The chain combines TRBV12-3 or TRBV12-4 with TRBJ2-5; the match to TRBD2 covers 7 bases. J was trimmed by 4 bases and V by 7 bases; bases with no gene match: 12. The CDR3 runs to 15 residues. DNA of the CDR3: TGTGCCAGCAATCCGGGGCTAGCGGAGGGAGAGACCCAGTACTTC. Translated: CASNPGLAEGETQYF.

The chain links TRBV12-3 or TRBV12-4 to TRBJ2-5, with TRBD1 matching over 7 bases. The CDR3 runs 15 residues. V dropped 6 bases and J dropped 4; count of bases not matched to a gene: 11. CDR3 bases: TGTGCCAGCAGCCTAGTGACAGGGTGGATAGAGACCCAGTACTTC. Translated: CASSLVTGWIETQYF.

This chain links TRBV15 with TRBJ2-7; TRBD1 aligns across 9 bases. Germline-derived CDR1 and CDR2 are LNHNV and YYDKDF (reference sequence). This CDR3 comprises 15 residues. V shed 5 bases and J 4 bases; nucleotides not matched to a gene: 9. CDR3 DNA sequence: TGTGCCACCAGCTTCACCGGGACAGGGTTTTACGAGCAGTACTTC. This encodes CATSFTGTGFYEQYF.

The chain carries TRBV29-1 and TRBJ2-3; D is undetermined. The CDR3 loop spans 13 amino acids. Trimming removed 3 bases from V and 1 base from J, with 8 bases in between. Per the germline V gene, CDR1 is SQVTM and CDR2 is ANQGSEA. DNA for the CDR3: TGCAGCGTTGAGTTAATGGGCACAGATACGCAGTATTTT. Amino acid sequence: CSVELMGTDTQYF.

The chain links TRBV20-1 to TRBJ2-3; D gene unclear. CDR3 length: 13 amino acids. Germline CDR1 is DFQATT and CDR2 is SNEGSKA (reference sequence). Trimming stripped 8 bases from V and 0 bases from J, with 12 bases between. CDR3 in DNA: TGCAGTCCCGAAGGCACTAGCACAGATACGCAGTATTTT. This codes for CSPEGTSTDTQYF.

The V gene is TRBV20-1, the J gene TRBJ1-1, with a tentative D call TRBD1 (5 bases). Per germline, CDR1 DFQATT and CDR2 SNEGSKA (reference sequence). V lost 0 bases and J 3 bases, leaving 14 bases between the germline ends. This CDR3 is built from 15 residues. The DNA of the CDR3 is TGCAGTGCTAGAGACCCAGGGTTGGGAGACACTGAAGCTTTCTTT. It yields the protein CSARDPGLGDTEAFF.

This clonotype is a singleton in its sample. The chain carries TRBV7-9 and TRBJ2-7, with 8 bases lining up with TRBD2. Germline V lookup: CDR1 SEHNR, CDR2 FQNEAQ (reference sequence). This CDR3 is built from 14 residues. Losses at the gene ends were 3 bases for V and 3 bases for J; bases not matched to a gene: 4. CDR3 sequence reads: CASSFQAGVYEQYF. CDR3 sequence (DNA): TGTGCCAGCAGCTTTCAAGCGGGAGTCTACGAGCAGTACTTC.

The chain combines TRBV2 with TRBJ1-5; D is undetermined. Germline-derived CDR1 and CDR2 are SNHLY and FYNNEI. V lost 6 bases and J 7 bases, leaving 10 bases between the germline ends. This CDR3 region has 12 residues. DNA for the CDR3: TGTGCCAGCAGGCGGGTTGAGCAGCCCCAGCATTTT. As protein: CASRRVEQPQHF.

The genes are TRBV24-1 and TRBJ1-2; 8 bases match TRBD1. The CDR3 is 15 residues long. Germline loops: CDR1 KGHDR, CDR2 SFDVKD. V shed 5 bases and J 2 bases; nucleotides not matched to a gene: 6. The CDR3 is CATSGMTGANYGYTF. DNA for the CDR3: TGTGCCACCAGTGGCATGACAGGGGCGAACTATGGCTACACCTTC.

The V gene is TRBV20-1, the J gene TRBJ1-5; TRBD1 matches 8 bases. V was clipped by 3 bases and J by 5 bases; unmatched bases: 6. Germline loops: CDR1 DFQATT, CDR2 SNEGSKA (reference sequence). This CDR3 comprises 14 residues. The CDR3 reads CSARPTGGYQPQHF. DNA for the CDR3: TGCAGTGCTAGGCCCACAGGGGGTTATCAGCCCCAGCATTTT.

The chain joins TRBV27 to TRBJ1-1; unclear D gene. V shed 2 bases and J shed 4 bases, with 8 bases lying between them. The CDR3 extends over 13 amino acids. Germline CDR1 MNHEY, CDR2 SMNVEV (reference sequence). The CDR3 loop is CASSLGVGTEAFF. DNA for the CDR3: TGTGCCAGCAGTTTAGGGGTCGGCACTGAAGCTTTCTTT.

The chain employs TRBV5-1 and TRBJ2-5; TRBD2 agrees at 11 bases. CDR1 and CDR2 (germline): SGHRS, YFSETQ. The CDR3 is 16 amino acids. The V gene end was trimmed by 2 bases and the J gene end by 5 bases; junction bases not matched to a gene: 8. The CDR3: CASSFQTSGKRETQYF. DNA of the CDR3: TGCGCCAGCAGCTTTCAGACTAGCGGGAAACGGGAGACCCAGTACTTC.

The genes are TRBV24-1 and TRBJ2-4; 8 bases are a match to TRBD1. V gave up 10 bases and J gave up 2 bases; unmatched junction bases: 6. Germline CDR1 is KGHDR and CDR2 is SFDVKD. This CDR3 has 14 amino acids. The CDR3 region is CATLQGATKNIQYF. The CDR3 coding sequence is TGTGCCACACTGCAGGGGGCAACCAAAAACATTCAGTACTTC.

The gene calls are TRBV20-1 and TRBJ2-7; TRBD2 agrees at 12 bases. This CDR3 spans 15 amino acids. The V segment lost 6 bases and the J segment 5 bases; nucleotides outside the gene matches: 11. The germline CDR1 and CDR2 sequences are DFQATT and SNEGSKA (reference sequence). The CDR3 DNA reads as TGCAGTGCCCCACTAGCGGGAGGACTCAGGAACGAGCAGTACTTC. This codes for CSAPLAGGLRNEQYF.

The V and J genes are TRBV9 and TRBJ1-1; D gene unclear. In germline, CDR1 is SGDLS, CDR2 YYNGEE. The CDR3 has 15 residues. Trimming took 0 bases from V and 4 from J, leaving 13 bases between them. The CDR3 DNA sequence: TGTGCCAGCAGCGTAGGTCGGTCGGGCACCACTGAAGCTTTCTTT. The encoded protein is CASSVGRSGTTEAFF.

The V call is TRBV7-8, the J call TRBJ2-1, with unresolved D. V shed 8 bases and J shed 4 bases, with 9 bases lying between them. This CDR3 spans 12 amino acids. The V gene's germline CDR1 is SGHVS and CDR2 FQNEAQ. DNA of the CDR3: TGTGCCAGCGGAGACAAGTACAATGAGCAGTTCTTC. Protein: CASGDKYNEQFF.

The chain carries TRBV7-6 and TRBJ2-7; TRBD1 or TRBD2 may be the D gene (6 bases each). Trimming took off 2 bases at V and 2 bases at J, with 16 bases between the two ends. Germline V gene data show CDR1 as SGHVS and CDR2 as FNYEAQ. The CDR3 has 16 residues. CDR3 coding DNA: TGTGCCAGCAGCTTAACGGGGGCCCGACAACCCTACGAGCAGTACTTC. This codes for CASSLTGARQPYEQYF.